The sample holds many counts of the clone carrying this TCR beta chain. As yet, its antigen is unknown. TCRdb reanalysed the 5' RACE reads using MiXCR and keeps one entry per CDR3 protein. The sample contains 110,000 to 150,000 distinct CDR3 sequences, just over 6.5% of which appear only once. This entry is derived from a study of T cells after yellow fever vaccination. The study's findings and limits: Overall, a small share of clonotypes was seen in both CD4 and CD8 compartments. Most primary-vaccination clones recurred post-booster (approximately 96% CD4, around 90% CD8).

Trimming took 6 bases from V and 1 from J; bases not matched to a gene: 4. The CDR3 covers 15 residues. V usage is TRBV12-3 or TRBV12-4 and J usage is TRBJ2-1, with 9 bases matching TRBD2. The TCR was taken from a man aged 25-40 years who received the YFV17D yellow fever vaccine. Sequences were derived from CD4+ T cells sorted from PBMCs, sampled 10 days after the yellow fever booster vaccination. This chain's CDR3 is CASRSLAGSYNEQFF. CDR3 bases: TGTGCCAGCAGATCTCTAGCGGGATCCTACAATGAGCAGTTCTTC.